Listed below are T cell receptor beta chains from one sample, sequenced in a study of blood T cells in healthy people across ages. TCRdb reprocessed the 5' RACE reads with MiXCR, giving one entry per CDR3 protein. The sample lists some 1.6 million distinct CDR3 sequences; about 35% were seen once. The sample was blood. Receptors originate from a woman aged 25-40 years in good health. CDR3s include the opening cysteine and the closing phenylalanine or tryptophan. D genes are given only for firm matches. Size tells how often a clone was seen (once, few, many) or the class of an expanded clone, and some rows leave it out.

clone_size: .; d_call: TRBD2; v_call: TRBV9; j_call: TRBJ2-2; cdr3_aa: CASSVVGSGRATGELFF; cdr3_nt: TGTGCCAGCAGCGTAGTCGGTAGCGGGAGGGCCACCGGGGAGCTGTTTTTT
clone_size: .; d_call: .; v_call: TRBV3-1; j_call: TRBJ1-2; cdr3_aa: CASSQDAGKGYYGYTF; cdr3_nt: TGTGCCAGCAGCCAAGACGCGGGTAAAGGCTACTATGGCTACACCTTC
clone_size: few; d_call: .; v_call: TRBV6-6; j_call: TRBJ2-7; cdr3_aa: CASSSGVLSYEQYF; cdr3_nt: TGTGCCAGCAGTTCCGGGGTCCTCTCCTACGAGCAGTACTTC
clone_size: .; d_call: .; v_call: TRBV3-1; j_call: TRBJ2-3; cdr3_aa: CASSQGKGPDTQYF; cdr3_nt: TGTGCCAGCAGCCAAGGAAAGGGACCAGATACGCAGTATTTT
clone_size: .; d_call: TRBD1; v_call: TRBV18; j_call: TRBJ2-1; cdr3_aa: CASSRRGQGAGNEQFF; cdr3_nt: TGTGCCAGCTCACGACGAGGACAGGGGGCCGGTAATGAGCAGTTCTTC
clone_size: few; d_call: .; v_call: TRBV28; j_call: TRBJ2-7; cdr3_aa: CASSQGNPVYEQYF; cdr3_nt: TGTGCCAGCAGTCAGGGGAATCCCGTCTACGAGCAGTACTTC
clone_size: .; d_call: .; v_call: TRBV29-1; j_call: TRBJ2-4; cdr3_aa: CSVEIPGLKNIQYF; cdr3_nt: TGCAGCGTTGAAATTCCGGGACTCAAAAACATTCAGTACTTC
clone_size: .; d_call: TRBD2; v_call: TRBV12-3/TRBV12-4; j_call: TRBJ2-7; cdr3_aa: CASSPQGTSGGAEQYF; cdr3_nt: TGTGCCAGCAGTCCCCAGGGGACTAGCGGGGGAGCCGAGCAGTACTTC
clone_size: .; d_call: .; v_call: TRBV5-1; j_call: TRBJ2-7; cdr3_aa: CASSLVRTDYEQYF; cdr3_nt: TGCGCCAGCAGCTTGGTGAGGACAGACTACGAGCAGTACTTC
clone_size: .; d_call: TRBD1; v_call: TRBV12-3/TRBV12-4; j_call: TRBJ2-7; cdr3_aa: CASRKQGAPSDEQYF; cdr3_nt: TGTGCCAGCAGGAAACAGGGGGCCCCCAGTGACGAGCAGTACTTC
clone_size: few; d_call: TRBD1; v_call: TRBV29-1; j_call: TRBJ1-1; cdr3_aa: CSVDREENTEAFF; cdr3_nt: TGCAGCGTAGACAGGGAGGAAAACACTGAAGCTTTCTTT
clone_size: .; d_call: .; v_call: TRBV4-2; j_call: TRBJ1-5; cdr3_aa: CTSSQDQTSSNQPQHF; cdr3_nt: TGTACCAGCAGCCAGGATCAGACATCTAGCAATCAGCCCCAGCATTTT
clone_size: many; d_call: TRBD2; v_call: TRBV6-5; j_call: TRBJ2-1; cdr3_aa: CASSSRLAGIDEQFF; cdr3_nt: TGTGCCAGCAGTTCTCGACTAGCGGGGATAGATGAGCAGTTCTTC
clone_size: few; d_call: .; v_call: TRBV20-1; j_call: TRBJ2-1; cdr3_aa: CSADRQKNEQFF; cdr3_nt: TGCAGTGCAGACCGACAGAAAAATGAGCAGTTCTTC
clone_size: .; d_call: TRBD1; v_call: TRBV20-1; j_call: TRBJ1-2; cdr3_aa: CSATWTGGYGYTF; cdr3_nt: TGCAGTGCTACTTGGACAGGGGGCTATGGCTACACCTTC
clone_size: .; d_call: .; v_call: TRBV3-1; j_call: TRBJ1-4; cdr3_aa: CASSQEGAGRREKLFF; cdr3_nt: TGTGCCAGCAGCCAAGAAGGAGCAGGGCGTCGTGAAAAACTGTTTTTT
clone_size: .; d_call: TRBD1; v_call: TRBV20-1; j_call: TRBJ1-5; cdr3_aa: CSATGQNQPQHF; cdr3_nt: TGCAGTGCGACGGGACAGAATCAGCCCCAGCATTTT
clone_size: few; d_call: TRBD1; v_call: TRBV6-6; j_call: TRBJ1-1; cdr3_aa: CASSSPRDRNTEAFF; cdr3_nt: TGTGCCAGCAGTTCTCCCCGGGACAGGAACACTGAAGCTTTCTTT
clone_size: .; d_call: .; v_call: TRBV3-1; j_call: TRBJ2-3; cdr3_aa: CASSQAWGGQTDTQYF; cdr3_nt: TGTGCCAGCAGCCAGGCCTGGGGCGGGCAAACAGATACGCAGTATTTT
clone_size: many; d_call: TRBD2; v_call: TRBV20-1; j_call: TRBJ2-1; cdr3_aa: CSARDLGGSERSSYNEQFF; cdr3_nt: TGCAGTGCTAGAGATCTCGGCGGGAGCGAACGAAGCTCCTACAATGAGCAGTTCTTC
clone_size: few; d_call: .; v_call: TRBV9; j_call: TRBJ2-1; cdr3_aa: CASSATPGTYNEQFF; cdr3_nt: TGTGCCAGCAGCGCAACTCCGGGCACCTACAATGAGCAGTTCTTC
clone_size: .; d_call: TRBD2; v_call: TRBV9; j_call: TRBJ2-2; cdr3_aa: CASSYPLSGSQSGELFF; cdr3_nt: TGTGCCAGCAGCTATCCCCTTAGCGGGAGTCAATCCGGGGAGCTGTTTTTT
clone_size: few; d_call: TRBD2; v_call: TRBV20-1; j_call: TRBJ2-5; cdr3_aa: CSACRSGVAIETQYF; cdr3_nt: TGCAGTGCTTGTCGTAGCGGGGTGGCCATCGAGACCCAGTACTTC
clone_size: few; d_call: .; v_call: TRBV5-1; j_call: TRBJ2-1; cdr3_aa: CASGPGGLAAYNEQFF; cdr3_nt: TGCGCCAGCGGTCCTGGAGGTCTAGCTGCCTACAATGAGCAGTTCTTC
clone_size: few; d_call: TRBD1; v_call: TRBV30; j_call: TRBJ2-7; cdr3_aa: CAWSVPPDRGLEQYF; cdr3_nt: TGTGCCTGGAGTGTCCCGCCGGACAGGGGGCTCGAGCAGTACTTC
clone_size: few; d_call: .; v_call: TRBV3-1; j_call: TRBJ1-2; cdr3_aa: CASSQALRAGYTF; cdr3_nt: TGTGCCAGCAGCCAAGCCCTCAGGGCTGGCTACACCTTC
clone_size: once; d_call: .; v_call: TRBV11-2; j_call: TRBJ2-1; cdr3_aa: CASSPRGLSHNEQFF; cdr3_nt: TGTGCCAGCAGCCCTCGGGGGCTCAGTCACAATGAGCAGTTCTTC
clone_size: .; d_call: TRBD1; v_call: TRBV6-1; j_call: TRBJ2-6; cdr3_aa: CASSLDRVGSGANVLTF; cdr3_nt: TGTGCCAGCAGTCTGGACAGGGTCGGGTCTGGGGCCAACGTCCTGACTTTC
clone_size: many; d_call: TRBD2; v_call: TRBV29-1; j_call: TRBJ2-7; cdr3_aa: CSVASGGHEQYF; cdr3_nt: TGCAGCGTTGCGAGCGGGGGGCACGAGCAGTACTTC
clone_size: once; d_call: TRBD2; v_call: TRBV20-1; j_call: TRBJ2-7; cdr3_aa: CSARTRDYPDEQYF; cdr3_nt: TGCAGTGCTAGAACTCGGGACTACCCCGACGAGCAGTACTTC
clone_size: .; d_call: .; v_call: TRBV9; j_call: TRBJ2-6; cdr3_aa: CASSVRKQANSLSGANVLTF; cdr3_nt: TGTGCCAGCAGCGTAAGGAAACAGGCGAACTCTCTCTCTGGGGCCAACGTCCTGACTTTC
clone_size: .; d_call: .; v_call: TRBV7-2; j_call: TRBJ1-2; cdr3_aa: CVGSPFGGGYGYTF; cdr3_nt: TGTGTCGGCAGCCCTTTCGGGGGCGGCTATGGCTACACCTTC
clone_size: .; d_call: TRBD2; v_call: TRBV9; j_call: TRBJ2-7; cdr3_aa: CASSVAPGTSLVDEQYF; cdr3_nt: TGTGCCAGCAGCGTAGCACCAGGGACTAGCCTTGTAGACGAGCAGTACTTC
clone_size: few; d_call: TRBD2; v_call: TRBV7-6; j_call: TRBJ2-7; cdr3_aa: CASSLGASGVSYEQYF; cdr3_nt: TGTGCCAGCAGCTTAGGTGCTAGCGGGGTCTCCTACGAGCAGTACTTC
clone_size: .; d_call: .; v_call: TRBV20-1; j_call: TRBJ2-5; cdr3_aa: CSADFVGRAGETQYF; cdr3_nt: TGCAGTGCTGATTTTGTGGGCAGGGCCGGAGAGACCCAGTACTTC
clone_size: .; d_call: .; v_call: TRBV4-1; j_call: TRBJ1-5; cdr3_aa: CASSQEGRQRYSNQPQHF; cdr3_nt: TGCGCCAGCAGCCAAGAGGGGAGACAGCGATATAGCAATCAGCCCCAGCATTTT
clone_size: .; d_call: TRBD1; v_call: TRBV11-1; j_call: TRBJ2-7; cdr3_aa: CASSFWDRVHEQYF; cdr3_nt: TGTGCCAGCAGCTTCTGGGACAGGGTGCACGAGCAGTACTTC
clone_size: .; d_call: TRBD2; v_call: TRBV20-1; j_call: TRBJ2-1; cdr3_aa: CSARSPGTSGISLNEQFF; cdr3_nt: TGCAGTGCTAGATCGCCCGGGACTAGCGGGATCTCCCTTAATGAGCAGTTCTTC
clone_size: once; d_call: TRBD2; v_call: TRBV20-1; j_call: TRBJ2-3; cdr3_aa: CSAMVRRGRATDTQYF; cdr3_nt: TGCAGTGCTATGGTCCGCCGCGGGAGGGCGACAGATACGCAGTATTTT
clone_size: few; d_call: TRBD2; v_call: TRBV19; j_call: TRBJ2-1; cdr3_aa: CASNGSGGYNEQFF; cdr3_nt: TGTGCCAGTAATGGGAGCGGGGGTTACAATGAGCAGTTCTTC
clone_size: once; d_call: .; v_call: TRBV4-1; j_call: TRBJ1-4; cdr3_aa: CASSQLQGRRNEKLFF; cdr3_nt: TGCGCCAGCAGCCAGTTGCAAGGGAGAAGGAATGAAAAACTGTTTTTT
clone_size: .; d_call: .; v_call: TRBV20-1; j_call: TRBJ1-2; cdr3_aa: CSARDLSRDGYTF; cdr3_nt: TGCAGTGCTAGAGATCTCAGTAGGGATGGCTACACCTTC
clone_size: .; d_call: .; v_call: TRBV5-4; j_call: TRBJ2-3; cdr3_aa: CASSLGGARGDTQYF; cdr3_nt: TGTGCCAGCAGCTTGGGAGGGGCGAGAGGAGATACGCAGTATTTT
clone_size: few; d_call: .; v_call: TRBV28; j_call: TRBJ1-5; cdr3_aa: CASSFGVDQPQHF; cdr3_nt: TGTGCCAGCAGTTTTGGGGTGGATCAGCCCCAGCATTTT
clone_size: .; d_call: .; v_call: TRBV12-3/TRBV12-4; j_call: TRBJ1-1; cdr3_aa: CASSYGRADTEAFF; cdr3_nt: TGTGCCAGCAGTTATGGACGGGCTGACACTGAAGCTTTCTTT
clone_size: .; d_call: .; v_call: TRBV20-1; j_call: TRBJ1-2; cdr3_aa: CSARPERNYGYTF; cdr3_nt: TGCAGTGCTAGACCGGAACGGAACTATGGCTACACCTTC
clone_size: .; d_call: .; v_call: TRBV6-5; j_call: TRBJ2-1; cdr3_aa: CASRLASGDNEQFF; cdr3_nt: TGTGCCAGCAGGTTGGCCTCAGGAGACAATGAGCAGTTCTTC
clone_size: few; d_call: .; v_call: TRBV20-1; j_call: TRBJ2-3; cdr3_aa: CSPDRSTDTQYF; cdr3_nt: TGCAGTCCTGATAGGAGCACAGATACGCAGTATTTT
clone_size: few; d_call: TRBD2; v_call: TRBV10-3; j_call: TRBJ2-1; cdr3_aa: CAISEGTSGAYNEQFF; cdr3_nt: TGTGCCATCAGTGAGGGGACTAGCGGAGCCTACAATGAGCAGTTCTTC
clone_size: .; d_call: .; v_call: TRBV4-2; j_call: TRBJ2-1; cdr3_aa: CASSQDLWGVSYNEQFF; cdr3_nt: TGTGCCAGCAGCCAAGATCTATGGGGGGTCTCCTACAATGAGCAGTTCTTC
clone_size: few; d_call: .; v_call: TRBV6-6; j_call: TRBJ2-7; cdr3_aa: CASSAGGIYYEQYF; cdr3_nt: TGTGCCAGCAGTGCAGGGGGGATCTACTACGAGCAGTACTTC
clone_size: .; d_call: .; v_call: TRBV20-1; j_call: TRBJ1-5; cdr3_aa: CSASRQDQPQHF; cdr3_nt: TGCAGTGCTAGTAGACAGGATCAGCCCCAGCATTTT
clone_size: .; d_call: TRBD1; v_call: TRBV11-2; j_call: TRBJ2-7; cdr3_aa: CASSSHAGTGEYEQYF; cdr3_nt: TGTGCCAGCAGCTCCCACGCCGGGACAGGAGAATACGAGCAGTACTTC
clone_size: few; d_call: TRBD1; v_call: TRBV4-1; j_call: TRBJ2-7; cdr3_aa: CASSQYIQQGGSYEQYF; cdr3_nt: TGCGCCAGCAGCCAATACATCCAACAGGGGGGCTCCTACGAGCAGTACTTC
clone_size: .; d_call: .; v_call: TRBV9; j_call: TRBJ2-1; cdr3_aa: CACSVGSGGAYHNEQFF; cdr3_nt: TGTGCCTGCAGCGTAGGCTCTGGCGGGGCATATCACAATGAGCAGTTCTTC
clone_size: .; d_call: TRBD1; v_call: TRBV30; j_call: TRBJ2-1; cdr3_aa: CAWSGDRGFYNEQFF; cdr3_nt: TGTGCCTGGAGTGGGGACAGGGGGTTCTACAATGAGCAGTTCTTC
clone_size: .; d_call: .; v_call: TRBV2; j_call: TRBJ2-1; cdr3_aa: CASRTGNYNEQFF; cdr3_nt: TGTGCCAGCCGCACAGGGAACTACAATGAGCAGTTCTTC
clone_size: few; d_call: .; v_call: TRBV6-2/TRBV6-3; j_call: TRBJ2-5; cdr3_aa: CASRASRTHQQYF; cdr3_nt: TGTGCCAGCAGGGCATCTAGAACCCACCAGCAGTACTTC
clone_size: .; d_call: TRBD1; v_call: TRBV6-5; j_call: TRBJ2-2; cdr3_aa: CASSSRTGATGELFF; cdr3_nt: TGTGCCAGCAGTTCTCGGACAGGGGCCACCGGGGAGCTGTTTTTT